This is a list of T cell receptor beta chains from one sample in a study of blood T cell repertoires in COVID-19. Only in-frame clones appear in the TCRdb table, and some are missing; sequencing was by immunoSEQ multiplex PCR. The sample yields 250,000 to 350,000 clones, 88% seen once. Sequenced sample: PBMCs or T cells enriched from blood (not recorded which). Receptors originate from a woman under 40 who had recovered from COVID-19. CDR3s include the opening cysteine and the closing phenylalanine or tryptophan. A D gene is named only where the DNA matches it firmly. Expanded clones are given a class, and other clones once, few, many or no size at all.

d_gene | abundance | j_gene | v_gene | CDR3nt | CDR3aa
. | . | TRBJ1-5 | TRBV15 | TGTGCCACCAGCAGGGACAGAATAGGCTGGAGCAATCAGCCCCAGCATTTT | CATSRDRIGWSNQPQHF
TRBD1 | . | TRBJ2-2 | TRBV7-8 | TGTGCCAGCAGCTTACGGGACAGGGTCACCGGGGAGCTGTTTTTT | CASSLRDRVTGELFF
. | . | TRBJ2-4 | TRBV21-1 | TGTGCCAGCATGATCAGGGGGGACGAATCCCGAAGCGTAGCCAAAAACATTCAGTACTTC | CASMIRGDESRSVAKNIQYF
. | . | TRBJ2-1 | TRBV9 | TGTGCCAGCAGCGTAGGGTTAGCGACATATGGTGAGCAGTTCTTC | CASSVGLATYGEQFF
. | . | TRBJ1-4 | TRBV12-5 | TGTGCTAGTGGTCCACCGGGACACGCAGTTGCAACTAATGAAAAACTGTTTTTT | CASGPPGHAVATNEKLFF
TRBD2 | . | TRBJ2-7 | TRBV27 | TGTGCCAGCAGTTTTGGACTAGCGGGAGGGCGCTATGGGCAGTACTTC | CASSFGLAGGRYGQYF
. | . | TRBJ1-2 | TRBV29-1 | TGCAGCGTTATAGGCCAGGGCCTGGACTATGGCTACACCTTC | CSVIGQGLDYGYTF
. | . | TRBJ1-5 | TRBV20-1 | TGCAGTGCTAGTCGGAGAATTGGCAATCAGCCCCAGCATTTT | CSASRRIGNQPQHF
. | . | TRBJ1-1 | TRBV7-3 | TGTGCCAGCAGCCCAAGTTTAGGGGACACTGAAGCTTTCTTT | CASSPSLGDTEAFF
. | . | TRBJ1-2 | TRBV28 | TGTGCCAGCAGTTTCCCCAGGAGGTCCAACTATGGCTACACCTTC | CASSFPRRSNYGYTF
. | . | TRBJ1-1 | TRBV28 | TGTGCCAGCAGTTCCTCCGGCAGCGGGACTTTCTTT | CASSSSGSGTFF
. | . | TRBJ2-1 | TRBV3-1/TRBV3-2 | TGTGCCAGCAGCTCAACCCGGACAAACAATGAGCAGTTCTTC | CASSSTRTNNEQFF
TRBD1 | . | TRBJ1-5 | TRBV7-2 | TGTGCCAGCAGCAGAACAGGGGTTGACAATCAGCCCCAGCATTTT | CASSRTGVDNQPQHF
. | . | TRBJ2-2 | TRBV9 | TGTGCCAGCAGCGTAGGGGCAGACACCGGGGAGCTGTTTTTT | CASSVGADTGELFF
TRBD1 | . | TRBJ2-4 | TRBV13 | TGTGCCAGCAGCCTGACAGGGGGAAACATTCAGTACTTC | CASSLTGGNIQYF
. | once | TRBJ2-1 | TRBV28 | TGTGCCAGCAGCCACCTAGAGAATTACAATGAGCAGTTCTTC | CASSHLENYNEQFF
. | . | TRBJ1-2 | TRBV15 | TGTGCCACCAGCAGAGATCTCGTGGCCAGATTGGACACCTTC | CATSRDLVARLDTF
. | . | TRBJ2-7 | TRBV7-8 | TGTGCCAGCAGCTTACAGGCAGGCGATTCCTACGAGCAGTACTTC | CASSLQAGDSYEQYF
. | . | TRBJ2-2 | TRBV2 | TGTGCCAGCAGTGAACTTGGGGCAGCCACCGGGGAGCTGTTTTTT | CASSELGAATGELFF
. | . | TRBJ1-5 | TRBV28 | TGTGCCAGCTTCACAGGCAATAATCAGCCCCAGCATTTT | CASFTGNNQPQHF
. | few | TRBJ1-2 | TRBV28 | TGTGCCAGCAGTTTATCAGACTATGGCTACACCTTC | CASSLSDYGYTF
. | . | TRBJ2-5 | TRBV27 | TGTGCCAGCAGAGACGGGGGTGGGGAAGAGACCCAGTACTTC | CASRDGGGEETQYF
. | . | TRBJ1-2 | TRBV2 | TGTGCCCGCGGGGGGCAGCCCTACACCTTC | CARGGQPYTF
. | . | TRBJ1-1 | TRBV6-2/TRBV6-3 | TGTGCCAGCAGTTACTCGAGGGCACAGGGTAAGAACACTGAAGCTTTCTTT | CASSYSRAQGKNTEAFF
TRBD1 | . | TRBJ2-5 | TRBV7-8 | TGTGCCAGCAGCACCTCCCCGGGACAGTGGCAAGAGACCCAGTACTTC | CASSTSPGQWQETQYF
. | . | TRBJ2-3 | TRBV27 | TGTGCCAGCAGCCTAGTGGGGCGATCACAGTATTTT | CASSLVGRSQYF
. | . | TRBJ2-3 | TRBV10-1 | TGCGCCAGCAGCCCAGCGGAAAGCAAGGGGGGCACAGATACGCAGTATTTT | CASSPAESKGGTDTQYF
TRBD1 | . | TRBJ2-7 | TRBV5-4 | TGTGCCAGCAGCCGTGGACAGGGGCGAAGCTCCTACGAGCAGTACTTC | CASSRGQGRSSYEQYF
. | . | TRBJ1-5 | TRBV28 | TGTGCCAGCCTATCTTTCGACAGGACGTACAATCAGCCCCAGCATTTT | CASLSFDRTYNQPQHF
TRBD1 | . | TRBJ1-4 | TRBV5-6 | TGTGCCAGCAGCTCCGGGACAGGGGATGAAAAACTGTTTTTT | CASSSGTGDEKLFF
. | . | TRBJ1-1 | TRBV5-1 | TGCGCCAGCAGCTTGGACCAGGTGAACACTGAAGCTTTCTTT | CASSLDQVNTEAFF
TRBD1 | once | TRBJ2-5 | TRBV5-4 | TGTGCCAGCAGCTTGGCCGGCAGGGGGTACCAAGAGACCCAGTACTTC | CASSLAGRGYQETQYF
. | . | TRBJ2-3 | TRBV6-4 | TGTGCCAGCAGTGACTCGAGAGGAGATACGCAGTATTTT | CASSDSRGDTQYF
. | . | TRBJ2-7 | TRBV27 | TGTGCCAGCAGTTCCCCTACAGGGCCCTTCTCCTACGAGCAGTACTTC | CASSSPTGPFSYEQYF
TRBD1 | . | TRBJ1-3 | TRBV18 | TGTGCCAGCTCACCAAGGGCAGGGGGAATCGCTGGAAACACCATATATTTT | CASSPRAGGIAGNTIYF
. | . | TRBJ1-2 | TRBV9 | TGTGCCAGCAGCCCCAGCGGCACTAACTATGGCTACACCTTC | CASSPSGTNYGYTF
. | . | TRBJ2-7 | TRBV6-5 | TGTGCCAGCAGGAGGGCTCGGGATTTCGAGCAGTACTTC | CASRRARDFEQYF
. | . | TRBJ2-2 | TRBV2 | TGTGCCAGCAGTGAGTCTCCTCGGGGCACCGGGGAGCTGTTTTTT | CASSESPRGTGELFF
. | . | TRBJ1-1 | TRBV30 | TGTGCCTGGAGTCTTCAAGGGGCAGAACGGGCTTTCTTT | CAWSLQGAERAFF
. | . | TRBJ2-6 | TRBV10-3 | TGTGCCATCAGTGATTCCGGTCCCGGGGCCAACGTCCTGACTTTC | CAISDSGPGANVLTF
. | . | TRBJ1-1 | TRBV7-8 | TGTGCCAGCACCGCAATCATACAGGGTGGCGCTTTCTTT | CASTAIIQGGAFF
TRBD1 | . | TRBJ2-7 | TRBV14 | TGTGTCAGCAGCGTTGGGGGACAGGGCTTTAACGAGCAGTACTTC | CVSSVGGQGFNEQYF
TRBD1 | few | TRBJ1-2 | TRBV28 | TGTGCCAGCAGTGGACCGGACAGGGGGCTATATGGCTACACCTTC | CASSGPDRGLYGYTF
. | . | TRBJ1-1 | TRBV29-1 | TGCAGCGTCTCAATACGGGGGGCGCCGAACACTGAAGCTTTCTTT | CSVSIRGAPNTEAFF
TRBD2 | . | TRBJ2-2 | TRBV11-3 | TGTGCCAGCAGCTTCCAGATACTAGCGGGAGAGGCCGGGGAGCTGTTTTTT | CASSFQILAGEAGELFF
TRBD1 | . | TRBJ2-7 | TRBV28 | TGTGCCAGCAGTTTACCCCGGGACAGGAGCTCCTACGAGCAGTACTTC | CASSLPRDRSSYEQYF
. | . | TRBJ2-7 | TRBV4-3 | TGCGCCAGCAGCCAAGATCCAGAGACAGCCTTCTACGAGCAGTACTTC | CASSQDPETAFYEQYF
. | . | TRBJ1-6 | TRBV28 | TGTGCCAGCAGTAAAACAACTAGCAATTCACCCCTCCACTTT | CASSKTTSNSPLHF
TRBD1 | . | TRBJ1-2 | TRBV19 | TGTGCCAGTAGCCGAGGGGGCGAGGGAATCTATGGCTACACCTTC | CASSRGGEGIYGYTF
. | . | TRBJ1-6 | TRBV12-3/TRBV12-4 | TGTGCCAGCAGTTTACGTAATTCACCCCTCCACTTT | CASSLRNSPLHF
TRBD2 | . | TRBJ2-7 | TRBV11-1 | TGTGCCAGCAGCCGCAGCGGGGGGGCCTACGAGCAGTACTTC | CASSRSGGAYEQYF